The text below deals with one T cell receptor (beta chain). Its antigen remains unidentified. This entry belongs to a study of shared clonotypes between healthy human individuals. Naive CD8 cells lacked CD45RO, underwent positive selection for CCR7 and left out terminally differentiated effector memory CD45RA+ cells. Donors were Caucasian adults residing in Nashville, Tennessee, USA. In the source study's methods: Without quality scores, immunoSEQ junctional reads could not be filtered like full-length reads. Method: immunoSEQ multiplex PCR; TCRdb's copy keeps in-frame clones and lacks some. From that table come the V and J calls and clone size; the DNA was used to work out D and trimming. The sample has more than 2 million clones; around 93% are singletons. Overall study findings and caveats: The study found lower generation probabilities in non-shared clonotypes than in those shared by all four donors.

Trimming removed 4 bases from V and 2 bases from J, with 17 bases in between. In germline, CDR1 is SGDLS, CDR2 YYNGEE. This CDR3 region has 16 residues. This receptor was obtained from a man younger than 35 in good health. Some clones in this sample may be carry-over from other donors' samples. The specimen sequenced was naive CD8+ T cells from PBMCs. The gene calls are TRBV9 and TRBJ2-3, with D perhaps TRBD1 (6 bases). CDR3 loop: CASSIRTDTFTDTQYF. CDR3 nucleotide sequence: TGTGCCAGCAGCATACGGACAGATACATTCACAGATACGCAGTATTTT.